This TCR beta chain was captured by sequencing in a study of spatial heterogeneity in lung cancer. Study-wide findings and caveats: Mutation tallies in tumors tracked expanded intratumoral alpha and beta TCR counts.

On this clonotype: No antigen is known for it. This beta chain lies outside the target of a library built for alpha chains; its clone size means little.

Time point meaning: sample taken at primary tumor resection. TCRdb re-derived calls from the 5' RACE reads in MiXCR, one entry per CDR3 protein. The repertoire holds around 20,000 distinct CDR3 sequences, with 5.8% as singletons. Trimming at V came to 0 bases and at J to 6 bases, leaving 12 bases not matched to a gene. CDR1 is DFQATT and CDR2 is SNEGSKA in the germline V gene (reference sequence). The CDR3 covers 17 residues. The receptor was isolated from a female donor with early-stage non-small cell lung cancer. Specimen: lung tumor tissue, collected at surgery. The chain joins TRBV20-1 to TRBJ2-7; 12 bases map to TRBD2. The CDR3 bases are TGCAGTGCTAGAGATCTCCGGACTAGCGGGAAGTCTAGCGAGCAGTACTTC. This gives the protein CSARDLRTSGKSSEQYF.